The rows below give T cell receptor beta chains drawn from one sample of a study of Graves' ophthalmopathy and Graves' hyperthyroidism. One entry per CDR3 protein results from TCRdb running MiXCR on the multiplex PCR reads. The profile covers 350,000 to 450,000 distinct CDR3 sequences, with approximately 20% appearing a single time and 1.6% taken by the ten largest. The sample taken for sequencing was peripheral blood. The receptor set was obtained from a woman younger than 30 with Graves' ophthalmopathy. The CDR3 runs from the conserved cysteine through the conserved F or W. A D gene is named only where the DNA matches it firmly. Clone size is given for some rows only: seen once, a few or many times, or a class if the clone is expanded.

V: TRBV18; D: TRBD1; size: few; J: TRBJ1-2; CDR3: CASSPPRTGGDGYTF; DNA: TGTGCCAGCTCACCACCCCGGACAGGGGGCGATGGCTACACCTTC
V: TRBV3-1; D: -; size: many; J: TRBJ1-2; CDR3: CASSQADSVYYGYTF; DNA: TGTGCCAGCAGCCAAGCGGACAGCGTCTACTATGGCTACACCTTC
V: TRBV12-3/TRBV12-4; D: -; size: -; J: TRBJ2-4; CDR3: CASSAQGLPGDIQYF; DNA: TGTGCCAGCAGTGCCCAGGGACTGCCAGGAGACATTCAGTACTTC
V: TRBV2; D: TRBD1; size: -; J: TRBJ1-1; CDR3: CASPMDRGTEAFF; DNA: TGTGCCAGCCCCATGGACAGGGGGACTGAAGCTTTCTTT
V: TRBV5-5; D: -; size: many; J: TRBJ1-1; CDR3: CASSLGPGSTEAFF; DNA: TGTGCCAGCAGCTTGGGCCCTGGGAGCACTGAAGCTTTCTTT
V: TRBV12-3/TRBV12-4; D: TRBD2; size: few; J: TRBJ2-1; CDR3: CASSRPGLAGGYEQFF; DNA: TGTGCCAGCAGCCGACCGGGACTAGCGGGAGGCTATGAGCAGTTCTTC
V: TRBV2; D: TRBD2; size: many; J: TRBJ2-7; CDR3: CATHGTSGIPGYEQYF; DNA: TGTGCCACCCACGGGACTAGCGGGATACCAGGGTACGAGCAGTACTTC
V: TRBV2; D: TRBD2; size: many; J: TRBJ2-2; CDR3: CAFLAGTGELFF; DNA: TGTGCCTTCCTAGCGGGCACCGGGGAGCTGTTTTTT
V: TRBV6-5; D: -; size: -; J: TRBJ1-6; CDR3: CASSYGQDGYNSPLHF; DNA: TGTGCCAGCAGTTACGGGCAGGACGGCTATAATTCACCCCTCCACTTT
V: TRBV6-2/TRBV6-3; D: -; size: many; J: TRBJ2-7; CDR3: CASSYLNPPSYEQYF; DNA: TGTGCCAGCAGTTACCTTAATCCTCCCTCCTACGAGCAGTACTTC
V: TRBV12-3/TRBV12-4; D: -; size: many; J: TRBJ1-5; CDR3: CASSLIGNNQSQHF; DNA: TGTGCCAGCAGTTTAATAGGGAACAATCAGTCCCAGCATTTT
V: TRBV28; D: TRBD1; size: many; J: TRBJ2-7; CDR3: CASSYINRDRTYEQYF; DNA: TGTGCCAGCAGTTACATCAACCGGGACAGGACCTACGAGCAGTACTTC
V: TRBV12-3/TRBV12-4; D: -; size: many; J: TRBJ2-7; CDR3: CASSLGTDEQYF; DNA: TGTGCCAGCAGTTTGGGCACAGACGAGCAGTACTTC
V: TRBV11-2; D: TRBD2; size: many; J: TRBJ2-5; CDR3: CASSLYATRGTSGRGGETQYF; DNA: TGTGCCAGCAGCTTATATGCTACAAGGGGGACTAGCGGGAGAGGGGGAGAGACCCAGTACTTC
V: TRBV28; D: -; size: many; J: TRBJ2-7; CDR3: CASSSGTTSSYEQYF; DNA: TGTGCCAGCAGTTCCGGGACGACGAGCTCCTACGAGCAGTACTTC
V: TRBV4-3; D: TRBD1; size: -; J: TRBJ2-5; CDR3: CASSFRTGLQETQYF; DNA: TGCGCCAGCAGCTTTCGGACAGGGCTCCAAGAGACCCAGTACTTC
V: TRBV12-3/TRBV12-4; D: TRBD2; size: many; J: TRBJ2-7; CDR3: CASSDLRGGGRNEQYF; DNA: TGTGCCAGCAGTGACCTAAGGGGCGGGGGGAGGAACGAGCAGTACTTC
V: TRBV29-1; D: -; size: many; J: TRBJ2-7; CDR3: CSVERAGSTRYEQYF; DNA: TGCAGCGTTGAAAGGGCGGGCTCTACCCGCTACGAGCAGTACTTC
V: TRBV14; D: TRBD2; size: few; J: TRBJ2-3; CDR3: CASSRRAGGTDTQYF; DNA: TGTGCCAGCAGTCGCCGAGCGGGAGGAACAGATACGCAGTATTTT
V: TRBV27; D: -; size: many; J: TRBJ1-1; CDR3: CASSWITEAFF; DNA: TGTGCCAGCAGTTGGATTACTGAAGCTTTCTTT
V: TRBV7-2; D: TRBD1; size: many; J: TRBJ1-1; CDR3: CASSPRQGMIAEAFF; DNA: TGTGCCAGCAGCCCTCGACAGGGAATGATTGCTGAAGCTTTCTTT
V: TRBV2; D: -; size: many; J: TRBJ1-2; CDR3: CASNGGRTNYGYTF; DNA: TGTGCCAGCAATGGGGGACGGACTAACTATGGCTACACCTTC
V: TRBV2; D: -; size: many; J: TRBJ1-1; CDR3: CASSDSFEAFF; DNA: TGTGCCAGCAGTGACTCCTTTGAAGCTTTCTTT
V: TRBV28; D: -; size: many; J: TRBJ1-2; CDR3: CASSFREGYSNYGYTF; DNA: TGTGCCAGCAGTTTTCGGGAGGGCTACTCTAACTATGGCTACACCTTC
V: TRBV2; D: TRBD2; size: many; J: TRBJ2-5; CDR3: CASRLTRGVGGETQYF; DNA: TGTGCCAGCAGATTAACGCGGGGGGTTGGAGGGGAGACCCAGTACTTC
V: TRBV11-2; D: -; size: many; J: TRBJ2-7; CDR3: CASNRPGLQTEQYF; DNA: TGTGCCAGCAACAGACCGGGACTCCAAACCGAGCAGTACTTC
V: TRBV7-2; D: -; size: -; J: TRBJ1-2; CDR3: CASSLTGTAVHGYTF; DNA: TGTGCCAGCAGCTTAACCGGGACGGCAGTTCATGGCTACACCTTC
V: TRBV20-1; D: TRBD1; size: many; J: TRBJ1-1; CDR3: CSAKFMDRGLAEAFF; DNA: TGCAGTGCCAAATTTATGGACAGGGGGTTAGCTGAGGCTTTCTTT